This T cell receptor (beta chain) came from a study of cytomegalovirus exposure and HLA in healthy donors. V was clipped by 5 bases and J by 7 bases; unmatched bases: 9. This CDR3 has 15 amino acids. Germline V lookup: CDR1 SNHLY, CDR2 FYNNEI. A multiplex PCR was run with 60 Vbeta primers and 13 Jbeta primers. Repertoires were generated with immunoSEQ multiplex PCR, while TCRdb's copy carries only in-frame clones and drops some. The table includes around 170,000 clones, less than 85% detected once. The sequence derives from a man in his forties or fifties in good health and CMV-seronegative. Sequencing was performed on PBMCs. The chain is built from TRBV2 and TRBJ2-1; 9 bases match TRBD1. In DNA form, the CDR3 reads TGTGCCAGCAGTCCCGGACAGGGGAAAGGAAATGAGCAGTTCTTC. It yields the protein CASSPGQGKGNEQFF.